Below, 27 T cell receptor beta chains from the same sample are listed, as sequenced in a study of PD-1 blockade in classical Hodgkin lymphoma. Autologous stem cell transplantation was followed by relapse in every patient, and brentuximab vedotin exposure varied. Some clones are missing from TCRdb's copy, which holds only in-frame ones; the method was immunoSEQ multiplex PCR. The table lists approximately 98,000 clones, around 89% of them singletons, with 20% in the top ten. This specimen consisted of peripheral blood mononuclear cells (PBMCs), obtained before the second cycle of nivolumab. The receptors stem from a human donor with classical Hodgkin lymphoma.

The chain carries TRBV18 and TRBJ1-3; D may be TRBD1 (6 bases). The germline gives CDR1 KGHSH, CDR2 LQKENI. CDR3 length: 17 amino acids. V lost 0 bases to trimming and J lost 3 bases, with 15 bases between them. The CDR3 is CASSPPGSGAIGNTIYF. The CDR3 nucleotides are TGTGCCAGCTCACCACCGGGATCAGGGGCTATTGGAAACACCATATATTTT.

The CDR3 sequence is CASSVRGSNQPQHF. In nucleotides, the CDR3 is TGTGCCAGCAGCGTCAGGGGGAGCAATCAGCCCCAGCATTTT. The chain is built from TRBV5-4 and TRBJ1-5; 7 bases align to TRBD1. Trimming removed 4 bases from V and 1 base from J; junction bases left unmatched: 2. CDR1 and CDR2 from the germline V gene are SGHNT and YYREEE (reference sequence). This CDR3 comprises 14 residues.

J is TRBJ2-3 and V is TRBV28; D gene uncertain. CDR1 is MDHEN, CDR2 SYDVKM, per germline. This CDR3 is 16 amino acids long. Trimming took 11 bases from V and 1 from J, leaving 22 bases between them. The CDR3 protein is CASSVYGGARTDTQYF. The CDR3 bases are TGTGCCTCCTCAGTTTACGGCGGAGCCCGCACAGATACGCAGTATTTT.

The rearrangement uses TRBV6-5 and TRBJ1-2; D is uncertain. V was shortened by 6 bases and J by 8 bases, with 16 bases between the two germline ends. The CDR3 is made up of 13 amino acids. The germline CDR1 and CDR2 sequences are MNHEY and SVGAGI. This CDR3 reads CASSDDGSLGYTF. CDR3 nucleotides: TGTGCCAGCAGCGACGACGGGTCCCTAGGCTACACCTTC.

The V call is TRBV7-2, the J call TRBJ2-1; tentative D call: TRBD2 (5 bases). Germline V CDR1 and CDR2: SGHTA, FQGNSA. The germline V and J ends were trimmed by 1 base and 9 bases, with 13 bases remaining between them. The CDR3 has 14 residues. This CDR3 reads CASSLGRERSEQFF. In DNA, the CDR3 is TGTGCCAGCAGCTTAGGACGGGAAAGATCTGAGCAGTTCTTC.

V and J are TRBV4-2 and TRBJ2-7; 7 bases match TRBD1. Germline CDR1 is LGHNA and CDR2 is YNFKEQ. This CDR3 comprises 14 residues. After removal of 3 bases from V and 1 base from J, the junction contained 3 bases not matched to a gene. The CDR3 loop is CASSHEGASYEQYF. Here the CDR3 DNA reads TGTGCCAGCAGCCACGAGGGGGCTTCCTACGAGCAGTACTTC.

Note on this clone: Different DNA sequences within this sample yield the same CDR3. The chain has TRBV5-1 and TRBJ2-3; D remains ambiguous. The CDR3 is 12 residues long. The germline V gene has CDR1 SGHRS and CDR2 YFSETQ. V was shortened by 4 bases and J by 2 bases, with 5 bases between the two germline ends. The CDR3 DNA follows: TGCGCCAGCAGCCCGAACACAGATACGCAGTATTTT. This translates into CASSPNTDTQYF.

J is TRBJ2-1 and V is TRBV7-2; TRBD1 matches at 10 bases. Trimming took 2 bases from V and 6 from J; bases not matched to a gene: 7. Per germline, CDR1 SGHTA and CDR2 FQGNSA. The CDR3 spans 16 residues. DNA of the CDR3: TGTGCCAGCAGCTTAAGTTGGGACAGGGGTATCAATGAGCAGTTCTTC. Protein product: CASSLSWDRGINEQFF.

On this clone: Given a much more abundant clone one base away, this may be a read error. This CDR3 is also generated by other DNA sequences in the sample. The V gene is TRBV30, the J gene TRBJ2-6; D ambiguous. Germline V lookup: CDR1 GTSNPN, CDR2 SVGIG (reference sequence). The CDR3 covers 14 residues. With 0 bases removed from V and 2 bases from J, the gap between germline ends came to 5 bases. CDR3 bases: TGTGCCTGGAGTGTGGGCGCTGGGGCCAACGTCCTGACTTTC. As protein: CAWSVGAGANVLTF.

This chain links TRBV11-2 with TRBJ1-4; 7 bases are shared with TRBD1. The germline V gene encodes CDR1 SGHAT and CDR2 FQNNGV. Losses at the gene ends were 5 bases for V and 8 bases for J; bases not matched to a gene: 11. The CDR3 is made up of 15 amino acids. The CDR3 region is CASSVGLGQNEKLFF. Here the CDR3 DNA reads TGTGCCAGCAGCGTCGGATTGGGACAGAACGAAAAACTGTTTTTT.

This chain uses TRBV5-1 with TRBJ2-7; D is tentatively TRBD1 or TRBD2 (5 bases each). The germline V and J ends were trimmed by 2 bases and 4 bases, with 13 bases remaining between them. CDR3 length: 14 residues. CDR1 SGHRS and CDR2 YFSETQ come from the germline V gene. The CDR3 is CASSFNDGAYEQYF. In DNA, the CDR3 is TGCGCCAGCAGCTTTAATGACGGGGCATACGAGCAGTACTTC.

This sequence joins TRBV27 and TRBJ2-2, with no clear D. The V and J ends lost 7 bases and 4 bases respectively, with 19 bases between them. The CDR3 covers 16 residues. CDR1 MNHEY and CDR2 SMNVEV come from the germline V gene (reference sequence). This CDR3 is CASTLGVPRLTGELFF. The CDR3 coding sequence is TGTGCCAGCACCCTTGGGGTACCCCGGCTCACCGGGGAGCTGTTTTTT.

V and J are TRBV28 and TRBJ2-7, with D unresolved. Trimming removed 8 bases at V and 0 bases at J, with 11 bases between. Germline V gene sequence: CDR1 MDHEN, CDR2 SYDVKM. The CDR3 loop spans 13 amino acids. The CDR3 loop reads CASVLASSYEQYF. The CDR3, as DNA: TGTGCCAGCGTGCTGGCCAGCTCCTACGAGCAGTACTTC.

This chain connects TRBV13 to TRBJ2-6; 8 bases align to TRBD1. Germline V CDR1 and CDR2: PRHDT, FYEKMQ (reference sequence). The J segment lost 4 bases and the V segment lost 5 bases, leaving 7 bases of the junction unmatched. The CDR3 covers 16 residues. The CDR3 DNA is TGTGCCAGCAGCCGCAGGACAGGGTCCGGGGCCAACGTCCTGACTTTC. Translation gives CASSRRTGSGANVLTF.

The genes are TRBV7-2 and TRBJ2-7; D not resolved. CDR3 size: 13 residues. V lost 5 bases, J lost 4 bases, and 12 bases lay in between. Germline lookup yields CDR1 SGHTA and CDR2 FQGNSA. The CDR3 protein is CASSVGGDYEQYF. CDR3 in DNA: TGTGCCAGCAGCGTTGGTGGGGATTACGAGCAGTACTTC.

The V and J genes are TRBV29-1 and TRBJ2-6; 11 bases match TRBD1. The CDR3 runs 16 residues. V shed 3 bases, J shed 0 bases, and the junction held 1 base outside the gene matches. CDR1 and CDR2 (germline): SQVTM, ANQGSEA. This CDR3 is CSVEGTGGSGANVLTF. CDR3 nucleotides: TGCAGCGTTGAGGGGACAGGGGGCTCTGGGGCCAACGTCCTGACTTTC.

The chain joins TRBV7-9 to TRBJ2-5, with 9 positions matching TRBD2. The CDR3 sequence is 16 residues long. Germline V gene lookup returns CDR1 SEHNR and CDR2 FQNEAQ (reference sequence). V lost 5 bases and J lost 3; bases outside the gene matches: 10. CDR3 loop: CASSPRLAETKETQYF. The CDR3 nucleotides are TGTGCCAGCAGCCCTCGACTAGCGGAAACGAAAGAGACCCAGTACTTC.

The V gene is TRBV5-6, the J gene TRBJ2-2; D is ambiguous. The CDR3 contains 15 residues. Trimming shortened V by 0 bases and J by 3 bases, and 9 bases separated the two germline ends. The germline gives CDR1 SGHDT, CDR2 YYEEEE. The CDR3 coding sequence is TGTGCCAGCAGCTTGGAACTTTTTGACACCGGGGAGCTGTTTTTT. Protein product: CASSLELFDTGELFF.

The chain is built from TRBV7-2 and TRBJ2-5, with D perhaps matching TRBD1 or TRBD2 (6 bases each). Between the trimmed V and J ends, which lost 5 bases and 5 bases, there was a span of 18 bases. Germline V gives CDR1 SGHTA, CDR2 FQGNSA. The CDR3 runs 15 residues. The CDR3 DNA follows: TGTGCCAGCAGCGGATTTCGGGGGCGTGGGGAGACCCAGTACTTC. This translates into CASSGFRGRGETQYF.

V usage is TRBV30 and J usage is TRBJ1-5; 12 bases are a match to TRBD1. The germline V gene has CDR1 GTSNPN and CDR2 SVGIG (reference sequence). The CDR3 is made up of 14 amino acids. Germline trimming cut 5 bases from V and 5 bases from J; bases unmatched to any gene: 4. For the CDR3, the DNA is TGTGCCTGGGGGGGACAGGGGGCCCATCAGCCCCAGCATTTT. Its translation: CAWGGQGAHQPQHF.

The rearrangement links TRBV5-6 to TRBJ1-4, with 8 bases matching TRBD1. After removal of 5 bases from V and 6 bases from J, the junction contained 6 bases not matched to a gene. This CDR3 contains 14 residues. The germline CDR1 and CDR2 sequences are SGHDT and YYEEEE. CDR3 region: CASRRTGLDEKLFF. The CDR3 coding sequence is TGTGCCAGCAGGAGGACAGGGCTTGATGAAAAACTGTTTTTT.

This clone was counted only a few times. V usage is TRBV9 and J usage is TRBJ1-2, with a possible D match to TRBD1 (6 bases). The CDR3 is made up of 15 amino acids. Trimming shortened V by 4 bases and J by 8 bases, and 21 bases separated the two germline ends. Germline assignment: CDR1 SGDLS and CDR2 YYNGEE. This chain's CDR3 is CASSPQTTGHWGYTF. For the CDR3, the DNA is TGTGCCAGCAGCCCGCAGACTACAGGGCATTGGGGCTACACCTTC.

The chain employs TRBV7-9 and TRBJ2-5; the D call may be TRBD1 or TRBD2 (5 bases each). The DNA end is a closer match to TRBJ2-7, so the J assignment may be wrong. This CDR3 contains 14 residues. CDR1 SEHNR and CDR2 FQNEAQ come from the germline V gene (reference sequence). This CDR3 is CASSDTGANYEQYF. DNA for the CDR3: TGTGCCAGCAGTGATACCGGGGCCAACTACGAGCAGTACTTC.

This clone was seen only once. V and J are TRBV30 and TRBJ2-3; D is undetermined. The CDR3 loop spans 15 amino acids. Per the germline V gene, CDR1 is GTSNPN and CDR2 is SVGIG (reference sequence). V gave up 2 bases and J gave up 2 bases, with 14 bases separating them. The CDR3 protein is CAWSRERLPTDTQYF. In DNA, the CDR3 is TGTGCCTGGAGTCGAGAGCGACTCCCCACAGATACGCAGTATTTT.

This clone was seen only a few times. The chain couples TRBV30 to TRBJ1-2; D unresolved. The germline V and J ends were trimmed by 8 bases and 4 bases, with 14 bases remaining between them. Germline V lookup: CDR1 GTSNPN, CDR2 SVGIG (reference sequence). This CDR3 has 12 amino acids. The CDR3 DNA reads TGTGCCCGCCTCCTCGGAGTCTATGGCTACACCTTC. Amino acids: CARLLGVYGYTF.

This chain joins TRBV27 and TRBJ2-5; no definite D call. Germline V CDR1 and CDR2: MNHEY, SMNVEV (reference sequence). V was clipped by 5 bases and J by 5 bases, with 24 bases between them. The CDR3 runs to 17 residues. CDR3 sequence (DNA): TGTGCCAGCAGTCCCATACCGTATAGTAGCAATGGGGAGACCCAGTACTTC. Protein: CASSPIPYSSNGETQYF.

The rearrangement links TRBV4-1 to TRBJ2-7, with TRBD2 matching 8 bases. This CDR3 has 13 amino acids. The V gene's germline CDR1 is MGHRA and CDR2 YSYEKL. Unmatched junction bases numbered 5, after V lost 3 bases and J lost 7 bases. The DNA of the CDR3 is TGCGCCAGCAGCCACCCGGGGGGGAGGGAGCAGTACTTC. It specifies CASSHPGGREQYF.